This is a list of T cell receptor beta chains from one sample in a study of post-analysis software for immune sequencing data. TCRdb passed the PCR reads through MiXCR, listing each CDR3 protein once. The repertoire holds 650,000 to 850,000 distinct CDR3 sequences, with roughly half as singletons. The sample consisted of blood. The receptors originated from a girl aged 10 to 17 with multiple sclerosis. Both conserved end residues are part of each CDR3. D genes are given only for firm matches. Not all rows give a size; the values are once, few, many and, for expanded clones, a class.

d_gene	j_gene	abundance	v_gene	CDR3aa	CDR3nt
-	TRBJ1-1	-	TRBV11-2	CPSSLDVYPRAFF	TGTCCCAGCAGCTTAGATGTATACCCTCGAGCTTTCTTT
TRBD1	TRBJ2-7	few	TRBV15	CATSVGTGLLYEQYF	TGTGCCACCAGCGTAGGGACAGGCCTACTCTACGAGCAGTACTTC
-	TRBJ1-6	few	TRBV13	CASSRPGGRENNSPLHF	TGTGCCAGCAGCCGCCCAGGTGGCAGGGAGAATAATTCACCCCTCCACTTT
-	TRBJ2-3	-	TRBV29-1	CSVSTVDRGSDTQYF	TGCAGCGTTTCGACGGTGGATAGAGGATCAGATACGCAGTATTTT
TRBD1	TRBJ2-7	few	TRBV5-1	CASSLRDRATYEQYF	TGCGCCAGCAGCTTGCGCGACAGGGCTACTTACGAGCAGTACTTC
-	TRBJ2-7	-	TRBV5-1	CASSLGQPHEQYF	TGCGCCAGCAGCTTGGGACAGCCCCACGAGCAGTACTTC
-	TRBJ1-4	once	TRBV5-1	CASSTGTTATNEKRFF	TGCGCCAGCAGCACTGGGACGACAGCAACTAATGAAAAACGGTTTTTT
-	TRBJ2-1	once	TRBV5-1	CASSLGLRLSYNEQFF	TGCGCCAGCAGCTTGGGCCTGCGACTTTCCTACAATGAGCAGTTCTTC
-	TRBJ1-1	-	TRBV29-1	CSVKGLNTEAFF	TGCAGCGTAAAAGGCTTGAACACTGAAGCTTTCTTT
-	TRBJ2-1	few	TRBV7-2	CASSLAAARNEQFF	TGTGCCAGCAGCTTAGCGGCAGCTAGGAATGAGCAGTTCTTC
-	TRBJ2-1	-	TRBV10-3	CAISESLGAGHNEQFF	TGTGCCATCAGTGAGTCTCTAGGGGCGGGCCACAATGAGCAGTTCTTC
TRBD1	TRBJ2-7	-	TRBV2	CASPLGTGGSYEQYF	TGTGCCAGCCCATTAGGGACAGGGGGTTCCTACGAGCAGTACTTC
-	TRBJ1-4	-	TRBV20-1	CSANEGLGGEKLFF	TGCAGTGCGAATGAGGGACTGGGCGGAGAAAAACTGTTTTTT
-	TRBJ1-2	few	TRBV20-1	CSARIGGASNYGYTF	TGCAGTGCTAGGATCGGCGGGGCCTCTAACTATGGCTACACCTTC
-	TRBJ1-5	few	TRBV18	CASSLTGDISNQPQHF	TGTGCCAGCTCACTAACGGGCGATATTAGCAATCAGCCCCAGCATTTT
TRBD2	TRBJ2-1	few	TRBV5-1	CASSRSGRLDDEQFF	TGCGCCAGCAGCCGCAGCGGGAGGCTAGATGATGAGCAGTTCTTC
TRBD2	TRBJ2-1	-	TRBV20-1	CSATRGRAGGHNEQFF	TGCAGTGCTACCCGCGGGAGGGCCGGAGGGCACAATGAGCAGTTCTTC
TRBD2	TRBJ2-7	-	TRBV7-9	CASSPGGPGEQYF	TGTGCCAGCAGCCCGGGGGGGCCGGGGGAGCAGTACTTC
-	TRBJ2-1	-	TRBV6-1	CASSEWGGLSSYNEQFF	TGTGCCAGCAGTGAATGGGGCGGGCTAAGCTCCTACAATGAGCAGTTCTTC
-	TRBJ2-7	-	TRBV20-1	CSARGGLSPTEQYF	TGCAGTGCTAGAGGAGGACTTAGTCCCACCGAGCAGTACTTC
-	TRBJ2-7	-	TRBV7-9	CASSLVPTVTYEQYF	TGTGCCAGCAGCTTAGTACCGACCGTTACCTACGAGCAGTACTTC
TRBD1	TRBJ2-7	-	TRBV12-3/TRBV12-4	CASTQDRREQYF	TGTGCCAGCACACAGGACAGGCGCGAGCAGTACTTC
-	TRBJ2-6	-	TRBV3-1	CASSPRHRVTGANVLTF	TGTGCCAGCAGCCCTAGACACAGGGTCACGGGGGCCAACGTCCTGACTTTC
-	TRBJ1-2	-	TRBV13	CASSSRGQQYGYTF	TGTGCCAGCAGCTCTAGGGGACAACAGTATGGCTACACCTTC
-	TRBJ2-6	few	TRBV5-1	CASSLDLSSGANVLTF	TGCGCCAGCAGCTTGGACCTGAGCTCTGGGGCCAACGTCCTGACTTTC
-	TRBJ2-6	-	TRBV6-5	CASSYAGSGANVLTF	TGTGCCAGCAGTTACGCCGGCTCTGGGGCCAACGTCCTGACTTTC
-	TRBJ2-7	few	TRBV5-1	CASSLPASSYEQYF	TGCGCCAGCAGCTTGCCCGCATCCAGCTACGAGCAGTACTTC
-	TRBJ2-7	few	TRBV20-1	CSARARGSSYEQYF	TGCAGTGCTAGAGCTAGGGGAAGCTCCTACGAGCAGTACTTC
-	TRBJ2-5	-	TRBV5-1	CASSLAGYETQYF	TGCGCCAGCAGCTTGGCAGGGTACGAGACCCAGTACTTC
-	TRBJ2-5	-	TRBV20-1	CSARRKETQYF	TGCAGTGCTAGACGGAAGGAGACCCAGTACTTC
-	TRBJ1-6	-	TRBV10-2	CASREGRRNSPLHF	TGCGCCAGCAGGGAGGGAAGAAGGAATTCACCCCTCCACTTT
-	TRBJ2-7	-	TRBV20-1	CSAQSGTYEQYF	TGCAGTGCCCAATCCGGCACCTACGAGCAGTACTTC
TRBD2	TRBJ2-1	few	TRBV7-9	CASMGMSGGDYNEQFF	TGTGCCAGCATGGGAATGAGCGGGGGGGACTACAATGAGCAGTTCTTC
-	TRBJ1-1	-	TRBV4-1	CASSQGWGETEAFF	TGCGCCAGCAGCCAAGGTTGGGGGGAGACTGAAGCTTTCTTT
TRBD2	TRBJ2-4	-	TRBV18	CASSPLGTSTGGNIQYF	TGTGCCAGCTCACCACTGGGGACTAGCACCGGGGGGAACATTCAGTACTTC
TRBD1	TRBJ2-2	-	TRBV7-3	CASTIGGTGINTGELFF	TGTGCCAGCACTATAGGGGGGACAGGGATTAACACCGGGGAGCTGTTTTTT
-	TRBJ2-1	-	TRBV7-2	CASSARGSLIYNEQFF	TGTGCCAGCAGCGCAAGGGGGTCACTAATCTACAATGAGCAGTTCTTC
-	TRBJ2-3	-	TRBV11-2	CASSPLRGSTDTQYF	TGTGCCAGCAGCCCCCTCCGGGGGAGCACAGATACGCAGTATTTT
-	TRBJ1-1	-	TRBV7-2	CASSSWGASNTEAFF	TGTGCCAGCAGCTCTTGGGGGGCTTCGAACACTGAAGCTTTCTTT
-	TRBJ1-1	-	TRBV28	CAGRLRGANTEAFF	TGTGCCGGCAGACTCAGGGGCGCGAACACTGAAGCTTTCTTT
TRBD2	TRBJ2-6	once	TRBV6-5	CASSYRGGDGISGANVLTF	TGTGCCAGCAGTTACCGGGGGGGTGATGGGATCTCTGGGGCCAACGTCCTGACTTTC
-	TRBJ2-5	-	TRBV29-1	CSVAFVTRLRETQYF	TGCAGCGTTGCTTTTGTGACTAGGCTTCGGGAGACCCAGTACTTC
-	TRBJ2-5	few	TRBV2	CASSGPGVGETQYF	TGTGCCAGCAGCGGCCCGGGCGTGGGAGAGACCCAGTACTTC
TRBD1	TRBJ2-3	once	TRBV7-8	CASQLYRGYEGTDTQYF	TGTGCCAGCCAGCTCTACAGGGGGTATGAGGGCACAGATACGCAGTATTTT
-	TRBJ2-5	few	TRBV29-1	CSVHGGTQETQYF	TGCAGCGTCCACGGGGGTACACAAGAGACCCAGTACTTC
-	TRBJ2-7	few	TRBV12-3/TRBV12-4	CASSFRTTSYEQYF	TGTGCCAGCAGTTTCAGGACTACCTCCTACGAGCAGTACTTC
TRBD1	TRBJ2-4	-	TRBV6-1	CASSIEGGVENIQYF	TGTGCCAGCAGTATTGAAGGGGGCGTCGAAAACATTCAGTACTTC
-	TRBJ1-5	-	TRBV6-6	CASSRQGGNQPQHF	TGTGCCAGCAGTAGGCAGGGAGGCAATCAGCCCCAGCATTTT
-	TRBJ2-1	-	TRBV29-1	CSVEDLIAAYNEQFF	TGCAGCGTTGAAGATCTAATAGCGGCTTACAATGAGCAGTTCTTC
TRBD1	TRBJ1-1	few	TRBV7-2	CASIPYQGAGAFF	TGTGCCAGCATCCCGTATCAGGGGGCGGGGGCTTTCTTT
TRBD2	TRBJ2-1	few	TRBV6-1	CASSVYSSGSDNEQFF	TGTGCCAGCAGTGTCTACTCTAGCGGGAGCGATAATGAGCAGTTCTTC
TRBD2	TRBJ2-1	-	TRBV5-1	CASSFGGGPQVDEQFF	TGCGCCAGCAGCTTTGGCGGGGGGCCCCAGGTAGATGAGCAGTTCTTC
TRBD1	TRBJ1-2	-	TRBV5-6	CASSSGTGGHGYTF	TGTGCCAGCAGCTCGGGGACAGGGGGTCATGGCTACACCTTC